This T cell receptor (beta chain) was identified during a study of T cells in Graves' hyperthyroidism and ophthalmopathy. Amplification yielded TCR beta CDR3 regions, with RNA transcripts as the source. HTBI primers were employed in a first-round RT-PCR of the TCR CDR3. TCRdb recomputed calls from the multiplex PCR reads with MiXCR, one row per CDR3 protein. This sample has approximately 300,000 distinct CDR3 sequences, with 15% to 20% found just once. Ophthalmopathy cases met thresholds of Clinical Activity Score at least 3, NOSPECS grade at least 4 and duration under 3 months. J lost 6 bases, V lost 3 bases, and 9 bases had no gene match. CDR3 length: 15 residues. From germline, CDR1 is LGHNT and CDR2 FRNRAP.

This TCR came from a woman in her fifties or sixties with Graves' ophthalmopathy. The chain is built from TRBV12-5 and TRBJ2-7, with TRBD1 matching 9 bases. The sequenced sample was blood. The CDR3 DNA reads TGTGCTAGTGGTTTTCTCGTACAGGGGGCAGGCGAGCAGTACTTC. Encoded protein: CASGFLVQGAGEQYF.